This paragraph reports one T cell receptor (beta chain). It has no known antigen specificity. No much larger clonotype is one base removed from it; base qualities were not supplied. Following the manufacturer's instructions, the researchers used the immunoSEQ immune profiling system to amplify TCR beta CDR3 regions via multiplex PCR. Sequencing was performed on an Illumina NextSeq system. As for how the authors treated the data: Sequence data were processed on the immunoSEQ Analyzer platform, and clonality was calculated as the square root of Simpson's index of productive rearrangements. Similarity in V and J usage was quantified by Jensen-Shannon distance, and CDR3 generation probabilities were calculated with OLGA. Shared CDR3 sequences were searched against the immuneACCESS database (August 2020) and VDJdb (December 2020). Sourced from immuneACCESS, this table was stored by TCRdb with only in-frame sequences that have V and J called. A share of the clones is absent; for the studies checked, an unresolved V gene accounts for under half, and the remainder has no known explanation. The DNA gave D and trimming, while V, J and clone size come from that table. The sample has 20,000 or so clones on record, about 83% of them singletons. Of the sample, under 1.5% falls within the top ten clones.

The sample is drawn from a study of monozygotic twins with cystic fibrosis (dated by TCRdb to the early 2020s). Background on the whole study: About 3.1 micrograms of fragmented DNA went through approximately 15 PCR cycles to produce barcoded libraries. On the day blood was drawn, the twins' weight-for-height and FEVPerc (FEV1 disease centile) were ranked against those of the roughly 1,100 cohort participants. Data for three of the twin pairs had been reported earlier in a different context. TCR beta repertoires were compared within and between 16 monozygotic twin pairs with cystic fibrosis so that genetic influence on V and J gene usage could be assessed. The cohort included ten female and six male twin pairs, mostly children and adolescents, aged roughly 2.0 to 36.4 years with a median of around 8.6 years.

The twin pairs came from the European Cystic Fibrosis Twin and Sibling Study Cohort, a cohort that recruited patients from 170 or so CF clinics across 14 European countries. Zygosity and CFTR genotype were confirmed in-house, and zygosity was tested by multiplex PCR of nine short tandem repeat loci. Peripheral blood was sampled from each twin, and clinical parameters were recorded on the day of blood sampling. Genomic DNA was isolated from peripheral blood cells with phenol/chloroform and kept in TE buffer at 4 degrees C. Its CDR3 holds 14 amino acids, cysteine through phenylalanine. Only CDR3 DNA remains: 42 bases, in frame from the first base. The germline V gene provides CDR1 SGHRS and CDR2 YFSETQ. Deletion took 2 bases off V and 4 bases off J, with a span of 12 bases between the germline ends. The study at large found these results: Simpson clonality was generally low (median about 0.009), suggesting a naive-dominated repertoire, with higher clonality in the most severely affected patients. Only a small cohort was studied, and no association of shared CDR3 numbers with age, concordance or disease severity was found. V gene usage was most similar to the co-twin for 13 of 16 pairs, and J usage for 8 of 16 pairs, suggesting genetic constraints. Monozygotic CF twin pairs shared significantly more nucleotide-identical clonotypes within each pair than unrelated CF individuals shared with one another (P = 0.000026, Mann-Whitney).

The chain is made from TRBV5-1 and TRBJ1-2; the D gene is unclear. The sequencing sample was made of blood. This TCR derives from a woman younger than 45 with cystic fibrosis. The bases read TGCGCCAGCAGCTTTGGCTCAGCCTTCTATGGCTACACCTTC. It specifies CASSFGSAFYGYTF. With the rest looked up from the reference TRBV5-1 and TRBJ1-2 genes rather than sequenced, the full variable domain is KAGVTQTPRYLIKTRGQQVTLSCSPISGHRSVSWYQQTPGQGLQFLFEYFSETQRNKGNFPGRFSGRQFSNSRSEMNVSTLELGDSALYLCASSFGSAFYGYTFGSGTRLTVV.